A single sample gave rise to the 20 T cell receptor beta chains below, sequenced in a study of blood T cell repertoires in COVID-19. Only in-frame clones appear in the TCRdb table, and some are missing; sequencing was by immunoSEQ multiplex PCR. The table records nearly 350,000 clones, about 88% of them present only once. What was sequenced was PBMCs or T cells enriched from blood (not recorded which). The source is a woman under 40 who had recovered from COVID-19.

This clone appeared a single time. This rearrangement joins TRBV23-1 to TRBJ2-7; 7 bases agree with TRBD1. TRBV23-1 counts as an open reading frame of uncertain function. The CDR3 has 14 residues. With 7 bases clipped from V and 4 bases from J, the junction kept 10 bases outside the gene matches. This CDR3 reads CASKPGQARYEQYF. In DNA, the CDR3 is TGCGCCAGCAAGCCCGGACAGGCCAGATACGAGCAGTACTTC.

This clone was found once. The chain links TRBV15 to TRBJ2-2, with 8 nucleotides matching TRBD2. The CDR3 runs to 15 residues. The junction had 6 bases not matched to a gene; V was cut back by 5 bases and J by 4 bases. Germline CDR1 and CDR2: LNHNV and YYDKDF (reference sequence). The CDR3 coding sequence is TGTGCCACCAGCCGCGGGGGGCAGAGCACCGGGGAGCTGTTTTTT. Residues: CATSRGGQSTGELFF.

The V call is TRBV3-1 (or the pseudogene TRBV3-2), the J call TRBJ2-5; TRBD2 matches 7 bases. CDR1 and CDR2 (germline): LGHDT, YNNKEL (reference sequence). Unmatched junction bases numbered 1, after V lost 3 bases and J lost 3 bases. The CDR3 length is 13 residues. The CDR3: CASSHRGEETQYF. In DNA form, the CDR3 reads TGTGCCAGCAGCCATCGGGGGGAAGAGACCCAGTACTTC.

This chain links TRBV7-9 with TRBJ1-2, with TRBD1 matching 8 bases. J lost 7 bases, V lost 5 bases, and 9 bases had no gene match. The length of the CDR3 is 14 residues. Per the germline V gene, CDR1 is SEHNR and CDR2 is FQNEAQ (reference sequence). CDR3 sequence: CASSPSGGWGGYTF. The CDR3 bases are TGTGCCAGCAGCCCTTCAGGGGGCTGGGGTGGCTACACCTTC.

This chain uses TRBV11-2 with TRBJ2-5, with TRBD2 as a possible D gene (5 bases). Germline CDR1 is SGHAT and CDR2 is FQNNGV. V was cut by 5 bases and J by 5 bases, with 15 bases left in between. The length of the CDR3 is 14 residues. The CDR3 loop reads CASSPGILGETQYF. The CDR3, as DNA: TGTGCCAGCAGCCCCGGGATCCTTGGGGAGACCCAGTACTTC.

The chain is built from TRBV2 and TRBJ2-1, with TRBD2 identical over 10 bases. The junction had 12 bases not matched to a gene; V was cut back by 7 bases and J by 9 bases. The CDR3 covers 15 residues. Germline lookup yields CDR1 SNHLY and CDR2 FYNNEI. This chain's CDR3 is CASTLISGGVSEQFF. In nucleotides, the CDR3 is TGTGCCAGCACCCTAATAAGCGGGGGGGTAAGTGAGCAGTTCTTC.

In DNA form, the CDR3 reads TGTGCCAGCAGGGCCCCCGGGGGCGAGCAGTACTTC. Amino acid sequence: CASRAPGGEQYF. The chain joins TRBV6-5 to TRBJ2-7, with D perhaps TRBD2 (6 bases). V was cut by 6 bases and J by 6 bases, with 12 bases left in between. The germline V gene has CDR1 MNHEY and CDR2 SVGAGI. This CDR3 spans 12 amino acids.

V usage is TRBV5-4 and J usage is TRBJ2-3; D is ambiguous. The V gene lost 0 bases and the J gene lost 0 bases, with 11 bases spanning the gap. The germline CDR1 and CDR2 sequences are SGHNT and YYREEE (reference sequence). The CDR3 length is 16 residues. CDR3 sequence (DNA): TGTGCCAGCAGCTTGGGAATTGTAACTAGCACAGATACGCAGTATTTT. The encoded protein is CASSLGIVTSTDTQYF.

The chain recombines TRBV29-1 with TRBJ1-3; D is ambiguous. V shed 3 bases and J shed 3 bases, with 15 bases lying between them. In germline, CDR1 is SQVTM, CDR2 ANQGSEA. The CDR3 consists of 15 residues. In DNA form, the CDR3 reads TGCAGCGTTGAGACTGGGAGTGGAGGTGGAAACACCATATATTTT. This sequence encodes CSVETGSGGGNTIYF.

V usage is TRBV9 and J usage is TRBJ2-7; maybe TRBD1 (5 bases). The CDR3 loop spans 15 amino acids. V lost 0 bases and J lost 3, with 13 bases in between. Per germline, CDR1 SGDLS and CDR2 YYNGEE. CDR3 in amino acids: CASSVGPDRDYEQYF. The CDR3 bases are TGTGCCAGCAGCGTAGGACCCGACAGAGACTACGAGCAGTACTTC.

The gene calls are TRBV4-2 and TRBJ2-1; TRBD1 agrees at 8 bases. With 1 base clipped from V and 10 bases from J, the junction kept 12 bases outside the gene matches. Germline CDR1 and CDR2: LGHNA and YNFKEQ. The CDR3 is made up of 16 amino acids. The CDR3: CASSQVSQGASREQFF. CDR3 DNA sequence: TGTGCCAGCAGCCAAGTTAGCCAGGGGGCTTCTAGAGAGCAGTTCTTC.

The CDR3 reads CASRADSPNEQFF. The CDR3 coding sequence is TGTGCCAGCAGGGCCGACAGCCCGAATGAGCAGTTCTTC. The chain joins TRBV7-9 to TRBJ2-1; D is possibly TRBD1 (5 bases). Per germline, CDR1 SEHNR and CDR2 FQNEAQ (reference sequence). The CDR3 loop spans 13 amino acids. V was clipped by 6 bases and J by 7 bases, with 13 bases between them.

The CDR3 coding sequence is TGTGCCACCAGATCACCGGGGGTGAACACTGAAGCTTTCTTT. Translating gives CATRSPGVNTEAFF. This chain joins TRBV24-1 and TRBJ1-1; weak D call: TRBD1 (5 bases). The CDR3 runs to 14 residues. Between the trimmed V and J ends, which lost 7 bases and 0 bases, there was a span of 11 bases. Germline V gene lookup returns CDR1 KGHDR and CDR2 SFDVKD.

The genes are TRBV2 and TRBJ2-2; D gene unclear. Trimming removed 7 bases from V and 2 bases from J, with 2 bases in between. CDR1 and CDR2 (germline): SNHLY, FYNNEI. The length of the CDR3 is 11 residues. CDR3 loop: CASTNTGELFF. CDR3 DNA sequence: TGTGCCAGCACAAACACCGGGGAGCTGTTTTTT.

This chain links TRBV9 with TRBJ2-3, with TRBD2 matching over 8 bases. CDR1 is SGDLS, CDR2 YYNGEE, per germline. The V and J ends lost 4 bases and 3 bases, in that order; junction bases with no gene match: 7. The CDR3 is 15 amino acids. CDR3 protein: CASSHGGGQTDTQYF. CDR3 DNA: TGTGCCAGCAGCCACGGGGGGGGCCAAACAGATACGCAGTATTTT.

The chain recombines TRBV5-1 with TRBJ2-3; 9 nucleotides align to TRBD1. V gave up 4 bases and J gave up 1 base; unmatched junction bases: 10. The CDR3 extends over 17 amino acids. Germline CDR1 and CDR2: SGHRS and YFSETQ. The CDR3 nucleotides read TGCGCCAGCAGCAGGGGCCCCCGGACAGGGGGCACAGATACGCAGTATTTT. Its protein product is CASSRGPRTGGTDTQYF.

A few counts support this clone. The V gene is TRBV2, the J gene TRBJ2-7, with a tentative D call TRBD2 (5 bases). CDR1 is SNHLY and CDR2 is FYNNEI in the germline V gene. The CDR3 spans 13 residues. V lost 9 bases and J lost 5, with 17 bases in between. CDR3 in amino acids: CASIQGRGNEQYF. Written as DNA, the CDR3 is TGTGCCAGTATACAAGGGAGAGGTAACGAGCAGTACTTC.

The chain joins TRBV5-1 to TRBJ2-1; 9 nucleotides align to TRBD2. The CDR3 totals 17 residues. V lost 1 base, J lost 5 bases, and 10 bases stayed unmatched. CDR1 is SGHRS and CDR2 is YFSETQ in the germline V gene. The CDR3 DNA reads as TGCGCCAGCAGCTTGAGGGGCAGCGGGGGGCTTAACAATGAGCAGTTCTTC. Protein: CASSLRGSGGLNNEQFF.

The chain uses TRBV5-6 and TRBJ1-1; 7 bases agree with TRBD1. Germline CDR1 and CDR2: SGHDT and YYEEEE. The CDR3 extends over 18 amino acids. V was clipped by 4 bases and J by 0 bases; unmatched bases: 15. The CDR3 DNA reads as TGTGCCAGCAGCCCAGCCCCCAACAGACAGGGATTGAACACTGAAGCTTTCTTT. Protein: CASSPAPNRQGLNTEAFF.

This clone was observed a handful of times. The DNA for the CDR3 is TGTGCCAGCAGCCTAGGGACAGGGAGGTACGAGCAGTACTTC. This sequence encodes CASSLGTGRYEQYF. The V and J genes are TRBV6-5 and TRBJ2-7, with TRBD1 matching 9 bases. With 6 bases clipped from V and 4 bases from J, the junction kept 7 bases outside the gene matches. This CDR3 is built from 14 residues. Germline V lookup: CDR1 MNHEY, CDR2 SVGAGI.